The rows below give T cell receptor beta chains drawn from one sample of a study of T cells in Graves' hyperthyroidism and ophthalmopathy. Each CDR3 protein is one row after TCRdb ran MiXCR on the multiplex PCR reads. Counted here are hundreds of thousands of distinct CDR3 sequences, 12% to 15% occurring once; the ten biggest clones make up roughly 10%. Sample: blood. The receptors stem from a woman aged 18-30 years with Graves' hyperthyroidism. CDR3s include the opening cysteine and the closing phenylalanine or tryptophan. D genes are given only for firm matches. Clone size is given for some rows only: seen once, a few or many times, or a class if the clone is expanded.

>NA|TRBJ2-1|TRBV7-2|NA
TGTGCCAGCAGATCCACTAGCTCCAATGAGCAGTTCTTC
CASRSTSSNEQFF
>NA|TRBJ2-5|TRBV5-1|TRBD1
TGCGCCAGCAGCAGAGGATGGGACAGTCAAGAGACCCAGTACTTC
CASSRGWDSQETQYF
>many|TRBJ1-2|TRBV12-3/TRBV12-4|TRBD1
TGTGCCAGCAGCCGGACAGGGTTCGGCTATGGCTACACCTTC
CASSRTGFGYGYTF
>many|TRBJ2-2|TRBV24-1|NA
TGTGCCACCAGTGATTCTGCCCGGGTGACCACCGGGGAGCTGTTTTTT
CATSDSARVTTGELFF
>NA|TRBJ2-1|TRBV28|TRBD1
TGTGCCAGCGGGGGAAGCGGGACAGGGTCCTACGCAGAGCAGTTCTTC
CASGGSGTGSYAEQFF
>NA|TRBJ2-2|TRBV7-9|NA
TGTGCCAGCAGCTTAGTCGGCGGGAATAGGGAGCTGTTTTTT
CASSLVGGNRELFF
>few|TRBJ2-2|TRBV4-1|NA
TGCGCCAGCAGCCAAGGGGGAAGCGCGGTCACCGGGGAGCTGTTTTTT
CASSQGGSAVTGELFF
>NA|TRBJ1-2|TRBV6-2/TRBV6-3|NA
TGTGCCAGCAGAGAACAGGGAATGGGGGGCTACACCTTC
CASREQGMGGYTF
>NA|TRBJ2-1|TRBV9|NA
TGTGCCAGCAGCCCACTAGGGGGGGTCCCCTACAATGAGCAGTTCTTC
CASSPLGGVPYNEQFF
>NA|TRBJ2-3|TRBV20-1|TRBD2
TGCAGTGCTACGAGGACTAGCGGGCCCACAGATACGCAGTATTTT
CSATRTSGPTDTQYF